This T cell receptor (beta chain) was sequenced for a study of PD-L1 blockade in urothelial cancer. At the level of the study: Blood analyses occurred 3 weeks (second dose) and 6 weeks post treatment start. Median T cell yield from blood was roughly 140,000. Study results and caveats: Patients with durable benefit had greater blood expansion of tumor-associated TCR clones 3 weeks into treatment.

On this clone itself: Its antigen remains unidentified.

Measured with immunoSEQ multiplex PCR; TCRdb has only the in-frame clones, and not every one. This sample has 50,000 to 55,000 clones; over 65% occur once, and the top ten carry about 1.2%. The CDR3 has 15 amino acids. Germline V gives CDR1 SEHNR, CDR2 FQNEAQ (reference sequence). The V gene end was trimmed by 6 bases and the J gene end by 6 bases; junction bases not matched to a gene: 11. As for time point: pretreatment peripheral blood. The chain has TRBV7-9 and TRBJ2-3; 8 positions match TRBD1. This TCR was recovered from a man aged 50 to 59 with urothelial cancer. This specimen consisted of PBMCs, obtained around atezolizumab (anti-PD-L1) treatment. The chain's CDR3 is CASSPGTGLQDTQYF. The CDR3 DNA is TGTGCCAGCAGTCCCGGGACAGGATTGCAGGATACGCAGTATTTT.